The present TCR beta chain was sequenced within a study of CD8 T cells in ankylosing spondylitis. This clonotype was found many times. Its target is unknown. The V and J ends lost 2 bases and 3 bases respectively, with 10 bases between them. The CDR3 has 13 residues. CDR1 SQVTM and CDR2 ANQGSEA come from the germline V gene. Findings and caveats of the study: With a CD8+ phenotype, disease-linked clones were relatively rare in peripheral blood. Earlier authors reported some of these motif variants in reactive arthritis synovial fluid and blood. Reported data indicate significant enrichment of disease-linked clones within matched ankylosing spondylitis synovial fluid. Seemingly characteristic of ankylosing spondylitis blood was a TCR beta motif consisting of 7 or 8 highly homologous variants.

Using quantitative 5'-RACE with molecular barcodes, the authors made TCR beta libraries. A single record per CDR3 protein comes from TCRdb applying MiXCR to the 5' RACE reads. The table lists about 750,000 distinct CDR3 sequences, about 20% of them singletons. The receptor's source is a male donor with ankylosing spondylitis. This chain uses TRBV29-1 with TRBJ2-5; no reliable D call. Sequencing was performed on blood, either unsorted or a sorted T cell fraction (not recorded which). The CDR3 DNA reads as TGCAGCGTTGAATACACGATTGAAGAGACCCAGTACTTC. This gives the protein CSVEYTIEETQYF.